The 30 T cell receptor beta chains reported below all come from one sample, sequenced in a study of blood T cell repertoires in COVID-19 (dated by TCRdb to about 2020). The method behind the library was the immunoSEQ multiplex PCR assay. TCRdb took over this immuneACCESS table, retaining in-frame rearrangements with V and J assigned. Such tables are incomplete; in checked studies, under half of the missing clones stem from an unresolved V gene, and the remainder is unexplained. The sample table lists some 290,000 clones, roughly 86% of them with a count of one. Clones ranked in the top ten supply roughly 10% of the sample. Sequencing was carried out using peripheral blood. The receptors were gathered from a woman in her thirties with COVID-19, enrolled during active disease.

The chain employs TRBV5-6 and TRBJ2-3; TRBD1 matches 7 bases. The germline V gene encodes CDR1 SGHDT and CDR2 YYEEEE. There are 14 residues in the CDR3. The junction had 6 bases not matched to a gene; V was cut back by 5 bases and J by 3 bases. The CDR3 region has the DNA TGTGCCAGCAGTGACAGGGAAGTAACAGATACGCAGTATTTT. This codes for CASSDREVTDTQYF.

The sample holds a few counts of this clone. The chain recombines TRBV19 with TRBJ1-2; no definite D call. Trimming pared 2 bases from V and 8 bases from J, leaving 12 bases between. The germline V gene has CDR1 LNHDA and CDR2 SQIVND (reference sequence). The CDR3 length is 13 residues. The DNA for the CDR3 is TGTGCCAGTAGTATAACAACCGTTCAGGGCTACACCTTC. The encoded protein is CASSITTVQGYTF.

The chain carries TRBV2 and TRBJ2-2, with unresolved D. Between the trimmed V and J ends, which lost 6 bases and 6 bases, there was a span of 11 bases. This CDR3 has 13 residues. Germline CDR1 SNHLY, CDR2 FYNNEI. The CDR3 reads CASRSRLAGELFF. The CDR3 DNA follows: TGTGCCAGCAGGAGTCGGCTAGCCGGGGAGCTGTTTTTT.

DNA for the CDR3: TGCGCCAGCAGCCAAGTAGGCGGACAGACAAATTCACCCCTCCACTTT. Translating it yields CASSQVGGQTNSPLHF. This chain joins TRBV4-1 and TRBJ1-6, with TRBD1 as a possible D gene (6 bases). Trimming took off 1 base at V and 7 bases at J, with 14 bases between the two ends. The CDR3 contains 16 residues. From germline, CDR1 is MGHRA and CDR2 YSYEKL.

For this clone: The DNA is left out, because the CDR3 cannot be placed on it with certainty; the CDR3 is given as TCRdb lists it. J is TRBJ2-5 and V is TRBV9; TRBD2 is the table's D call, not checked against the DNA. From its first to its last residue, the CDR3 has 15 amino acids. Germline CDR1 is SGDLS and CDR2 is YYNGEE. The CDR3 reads CASSVAPGTSGGPYF.

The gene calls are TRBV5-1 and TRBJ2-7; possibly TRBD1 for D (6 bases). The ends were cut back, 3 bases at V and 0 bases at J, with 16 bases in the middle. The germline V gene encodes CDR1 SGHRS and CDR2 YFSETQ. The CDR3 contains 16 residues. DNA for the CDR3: TGCGCCAGCAGCTATGGAGGAGGACAGAGCTCCTACGAGCAGTACTTC. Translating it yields CASSYGGGQSSYEQYF.

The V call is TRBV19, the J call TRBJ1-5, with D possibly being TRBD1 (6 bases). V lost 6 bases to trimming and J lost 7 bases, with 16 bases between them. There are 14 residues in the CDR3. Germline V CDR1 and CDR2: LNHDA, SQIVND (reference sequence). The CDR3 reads CASRMDRVSQPQHF. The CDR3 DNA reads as TGTGCCAGTAGGATGGACAGAGTGAGCCAGCCCCAGCATTTT.

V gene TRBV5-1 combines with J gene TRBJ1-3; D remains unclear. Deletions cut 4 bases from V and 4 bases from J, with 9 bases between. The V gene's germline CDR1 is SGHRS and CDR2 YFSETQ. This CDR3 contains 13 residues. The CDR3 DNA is TGCGCCAGCAGCCCGGGGTTCGGAAACACCATATATTTT. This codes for CASSPGFGNTIYF.

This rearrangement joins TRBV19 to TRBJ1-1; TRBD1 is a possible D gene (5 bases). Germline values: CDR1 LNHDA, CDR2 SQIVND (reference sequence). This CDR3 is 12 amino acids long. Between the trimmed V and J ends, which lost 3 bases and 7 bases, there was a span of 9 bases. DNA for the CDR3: TGTGCCAGTAGTATGGGGGGGTTTGAAGCTTTCTTT. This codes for CASSMGGFEAFF.

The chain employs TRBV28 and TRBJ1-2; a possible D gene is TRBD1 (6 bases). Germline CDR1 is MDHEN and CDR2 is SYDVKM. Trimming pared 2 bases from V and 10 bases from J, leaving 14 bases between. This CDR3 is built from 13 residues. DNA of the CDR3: TGTGCCAGCAGTTTAGGAACAGGGACGGTCTACACCTTC. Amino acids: CASSLGTGTVYTF.

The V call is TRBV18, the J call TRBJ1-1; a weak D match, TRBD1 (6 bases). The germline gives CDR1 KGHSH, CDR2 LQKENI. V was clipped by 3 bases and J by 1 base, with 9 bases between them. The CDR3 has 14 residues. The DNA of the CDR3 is TGTGCCAGCTCACCGGCAGGGGCGAACACTGAAGCTTTCTTT. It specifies CASSPAGANTEAFF.

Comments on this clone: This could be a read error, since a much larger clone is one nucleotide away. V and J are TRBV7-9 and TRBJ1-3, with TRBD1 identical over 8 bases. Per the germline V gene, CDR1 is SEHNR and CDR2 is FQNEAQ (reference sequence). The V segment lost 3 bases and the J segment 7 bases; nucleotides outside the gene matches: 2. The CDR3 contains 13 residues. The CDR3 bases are TGTGCCAGCAGCTTTGGACAGGGCAACACCATATATTTT. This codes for CASSFGQGNTIYF.

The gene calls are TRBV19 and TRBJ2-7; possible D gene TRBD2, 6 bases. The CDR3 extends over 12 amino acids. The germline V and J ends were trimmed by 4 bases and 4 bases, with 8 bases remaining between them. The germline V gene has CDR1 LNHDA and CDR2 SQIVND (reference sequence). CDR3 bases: TGTGCCAGTAGTACTGGGGGGTACGAGCAGTACTTC. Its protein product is CASSTGGYEQYF.

CDR3 DNA sequence: TGTGCCTGGGCTCAAGGGGTCGACAAATATAATTCACCCCTCCACTTT. It encodes CAWAQGVDKYNSPLHF. The V and J genes are TRBV19 and TRBJ1-6; weak D call: TRBD1 (5 bases). This CDR3 comprises 16 residues. CDR1 LNHDA and CDR2 SQIVND come from the germline V gene (reference sequence). Between the trimmed V and J ends, which lost 11 bases and 4 bases, there was a span of 21 bases.

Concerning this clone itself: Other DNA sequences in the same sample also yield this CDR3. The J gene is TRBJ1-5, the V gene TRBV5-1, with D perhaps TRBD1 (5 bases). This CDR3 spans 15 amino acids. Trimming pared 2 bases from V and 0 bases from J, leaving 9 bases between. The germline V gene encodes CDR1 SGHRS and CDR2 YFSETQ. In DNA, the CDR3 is TGCGCCAGCAGCTTAGGCGGGGGTAGCAATCAGCCCCAGCATTTT. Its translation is CASSLGGGSNQPQHF.

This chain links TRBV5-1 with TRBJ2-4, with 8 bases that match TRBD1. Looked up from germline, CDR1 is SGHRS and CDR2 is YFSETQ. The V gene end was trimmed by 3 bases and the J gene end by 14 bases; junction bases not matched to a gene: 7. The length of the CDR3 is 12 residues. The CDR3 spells CASSSWTGMKYF. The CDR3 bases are TGCGCCAGCAGCTCATGGACAGGGATGAAGTACTTC.

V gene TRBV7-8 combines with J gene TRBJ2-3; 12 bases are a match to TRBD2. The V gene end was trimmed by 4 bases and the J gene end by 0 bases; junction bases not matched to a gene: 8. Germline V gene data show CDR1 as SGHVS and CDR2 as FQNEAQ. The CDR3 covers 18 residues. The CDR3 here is CASSSELAGGSSTDTQYF. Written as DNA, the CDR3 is TGTGCCAGCAGCTCCGAACTAGCGGGGGGCTCTAGCACAGATACGCAGTATTTT.

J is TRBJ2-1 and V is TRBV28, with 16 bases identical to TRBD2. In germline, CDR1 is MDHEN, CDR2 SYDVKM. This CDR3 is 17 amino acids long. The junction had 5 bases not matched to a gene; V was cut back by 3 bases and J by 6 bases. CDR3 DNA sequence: TGTGCCAGCAGTTTTGGGACTAGCGGGGGGGCCCCCAATGAGCAGTTCTTC. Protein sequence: CASSFGTSGGAPNEQFF.

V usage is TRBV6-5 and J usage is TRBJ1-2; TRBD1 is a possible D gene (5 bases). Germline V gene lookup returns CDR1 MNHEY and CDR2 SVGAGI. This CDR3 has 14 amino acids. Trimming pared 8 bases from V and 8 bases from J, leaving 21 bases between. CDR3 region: CASRNASGKGGYTF. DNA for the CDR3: TGTGCCAGCCGGAACGCCTCAGGGAAAGGGGGCTACACCTTC.

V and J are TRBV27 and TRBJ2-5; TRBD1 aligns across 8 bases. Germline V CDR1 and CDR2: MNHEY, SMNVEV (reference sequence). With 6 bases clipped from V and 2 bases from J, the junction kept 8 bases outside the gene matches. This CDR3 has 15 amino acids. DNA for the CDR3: TGTGCCAGCAGCCCTCGTAGGACAGGGCAAGAGACCCAGTACTTC. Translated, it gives CASSPRRTGQETQYF.

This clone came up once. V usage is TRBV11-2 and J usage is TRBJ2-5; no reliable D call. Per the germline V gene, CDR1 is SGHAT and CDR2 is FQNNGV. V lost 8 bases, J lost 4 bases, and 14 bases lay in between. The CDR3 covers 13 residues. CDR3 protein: CASAEVFRETQYF. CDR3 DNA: TGTGCCAGCGCCGAGGTGTTCAGAGAGACCCAGTACTTC. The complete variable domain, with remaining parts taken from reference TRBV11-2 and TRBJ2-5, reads EAGVAQSPRYKIIEKRQSVAFWCNPISGHATLYWYQQILGQGPKLLIQFQNNGVVDDSQLPKDRFSAERLKGVDSTLKIQPAKLEDSAVYLCASAEVFRETQYFGPGTRLLVL.

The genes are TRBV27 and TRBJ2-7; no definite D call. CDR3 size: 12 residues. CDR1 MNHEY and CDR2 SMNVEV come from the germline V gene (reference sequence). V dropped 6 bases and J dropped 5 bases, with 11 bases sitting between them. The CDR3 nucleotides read TGTGCCAGCAGCCCCGGTCTTCACGAGCAGTACTTC. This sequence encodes CASSPGLHEQYF.

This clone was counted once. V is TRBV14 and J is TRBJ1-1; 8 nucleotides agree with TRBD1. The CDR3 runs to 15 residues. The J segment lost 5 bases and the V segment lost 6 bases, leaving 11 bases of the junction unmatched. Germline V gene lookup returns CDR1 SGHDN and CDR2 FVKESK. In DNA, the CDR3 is TGTGCCAGCAGAGCGACAGGGGCCAAAGGGACTGAAGCTTTCTTT. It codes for CASRATGAKGTEAFF.

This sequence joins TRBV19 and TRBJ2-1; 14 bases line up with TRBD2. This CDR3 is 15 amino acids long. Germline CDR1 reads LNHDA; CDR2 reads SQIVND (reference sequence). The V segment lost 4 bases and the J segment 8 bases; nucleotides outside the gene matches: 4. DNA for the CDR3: TGTGCCAGTAGTAGGACTAGCGGGGGGCGACATGAGCAGTTCTTC. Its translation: CASSRTSGGRHEQFF.

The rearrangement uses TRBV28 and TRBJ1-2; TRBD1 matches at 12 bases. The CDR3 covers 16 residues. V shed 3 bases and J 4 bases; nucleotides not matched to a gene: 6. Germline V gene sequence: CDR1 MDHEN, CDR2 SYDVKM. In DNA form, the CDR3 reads TGTGCCAGCAGTTTGGGGACAGGGGGCTTTGGCTATGGCTACACCTTC. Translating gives CASSLGTGGFGYGYTF.

This chain's CDR3 is CASSSSTGVRFEQYF. The CDR3 bases are TGTGCCAGCAGCTCCTCGACCGGGGTTAGGTTCGAGCAGTACTTC. The chain carries TRBV11-2 and TRBJ2-7; weak D call: TRBD2 (5 bases). The germline gives CDR1 SGHAT, CDR2 FQNNGV. Trimming left V 4 bases short and J 6 bases short, with 19 bases between. There are 15 residues in the CDR3.

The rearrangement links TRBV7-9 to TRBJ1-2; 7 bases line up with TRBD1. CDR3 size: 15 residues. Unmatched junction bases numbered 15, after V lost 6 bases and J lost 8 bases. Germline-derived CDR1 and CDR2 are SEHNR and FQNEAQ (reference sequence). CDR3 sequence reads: CASSLSGGTADGYTF. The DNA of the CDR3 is TGTGCCAGCAGTCTGTCGGGGGGGACAGCGGACGGCTACACCTTC.

DNA of the CDR3: TGTGCCAGCAGCTTAGATGTTGACAGGGCCCAAATTCTGGGGGCTTTCTTT. It specifies CASSLDVDRAQILGAFF. V usage is TRBV7-6 and J usage is TRBJ1-1; 7 bases map to TRBD1. This CDR3 contains 17 residues. CDR1 and CDR2 from the germline V gene are SGHVS and FNYEAQ. J lost 11 bases, V lost 1 base, and 19 bases had no gene match. The full variable domain, in which reference TRBV7-6 and TRBJ1-1 provide the parts outside the CDR3, is GAGVSQSPRYKVTKRGQDVALRCDPISGHVSLYWYRQALGQGPEFLTYFNYEAQQDKSGLPNDRFSAERPEGSISTLTIQRTEQRDSAMYRCASSLDVDRAQILGAFFGQGTRLTVV.

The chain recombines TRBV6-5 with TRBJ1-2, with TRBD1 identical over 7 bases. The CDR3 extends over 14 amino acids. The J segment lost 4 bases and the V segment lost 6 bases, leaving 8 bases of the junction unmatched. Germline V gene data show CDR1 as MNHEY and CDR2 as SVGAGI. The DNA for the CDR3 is TGTGCCAGCAGCAACAGACAGGGTGGCTATGGCTACACCTTC. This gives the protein CASSNRQGGYGYTF.

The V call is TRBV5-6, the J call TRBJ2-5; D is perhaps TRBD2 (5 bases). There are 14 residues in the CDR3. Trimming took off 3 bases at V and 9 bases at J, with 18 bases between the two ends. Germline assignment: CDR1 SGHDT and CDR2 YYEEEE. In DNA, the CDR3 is TGTGCCAGCAGCTCCTCACTGGAGGCGATGGCCCAGTACTTC. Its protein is CASSSSLEAMAQYF.